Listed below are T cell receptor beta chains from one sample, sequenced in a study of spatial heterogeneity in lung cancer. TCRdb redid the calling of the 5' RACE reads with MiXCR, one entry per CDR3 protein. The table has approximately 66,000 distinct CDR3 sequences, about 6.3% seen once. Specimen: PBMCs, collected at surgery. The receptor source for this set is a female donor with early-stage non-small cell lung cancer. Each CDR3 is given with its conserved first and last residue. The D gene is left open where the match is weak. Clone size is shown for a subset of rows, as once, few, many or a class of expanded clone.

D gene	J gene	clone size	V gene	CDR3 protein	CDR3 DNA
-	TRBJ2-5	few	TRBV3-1	CASSQDHRADQYF	TGTGCCAGCAGCCAAGATCATCGGGCAGACCAGTACTTC
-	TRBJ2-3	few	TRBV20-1	CSARDRGIGPAHGDTQYF	TGCAGTGCTAGAGATCGAGGGATAGGGCCAGCACATGGGGATACGCAGTATTTT
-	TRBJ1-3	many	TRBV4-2	CASSPGILSSGNTIYF	TGTGCCAGCAGCCCAGGGATTCTCAGCTCTGGAAACACCATATATTTT
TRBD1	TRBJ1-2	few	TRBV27	CASSSRTGALSFGYTF	TGTGCCAGCAGTTCCCGGACAGGGGCGCTCAGTTTTGGCTACACCTTC
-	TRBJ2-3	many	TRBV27	CASSLSIPGNPTDTQYF	TGTGCCAGCAGTTTATCGATCCCAGGGAATCCCACAGATACGCAGTATTTT
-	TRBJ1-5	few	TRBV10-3	CAISEGRGRQPQHF	TGTGCCATCAGTGAGGGCAGGGGAAGGCAGCCCCAGCATTTT
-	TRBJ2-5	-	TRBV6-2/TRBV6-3	CASRSAGTRQETQYF	TGTGCCAGCAGATCTGCCGGGACCCGACAAGAGACCCAGTACTTC
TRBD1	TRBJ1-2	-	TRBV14	CASSQGNGRGHGYTF	TGTGCCAGCAGCCAAGGAAATGGCAGGGGGCATGGCTACACCTTC
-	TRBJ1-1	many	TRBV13	CASSSVGEGTEAFF	TGTGCCAGCAGCTCCGTTGGGGAGGGCACTGAAGCTTTCTTT
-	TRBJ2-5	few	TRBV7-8	CASSTRGLQETQYF	TGTGCCAGCAGCACACGGGGCTTGCAAGAGACCCAGTACTTC
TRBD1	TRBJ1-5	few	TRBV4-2	CASSPTREQGVQPQHF	TGTGCCAGCAGCCCCACCCGGGAACAGGGGGTGCAGCCCCAGCATTTT
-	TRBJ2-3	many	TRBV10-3	CAISGSARGSDTQYF	TGTGCCATCAGTGGTAGCGCCCGGGGGTCAGATACGCAGTATTTT
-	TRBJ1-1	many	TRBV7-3	CASSQVTYTEAFF	TGTGCCAGCAGCCAAGTAACCTACACTGAAGCTTTCTTT
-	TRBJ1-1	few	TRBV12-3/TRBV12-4	CASSLDPRATEAFF	TGTGCCAGCAGTTTAGATCCGAGGGCGACTGAAGCTTTCTTT
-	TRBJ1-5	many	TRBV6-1	CASSEDYNQAQPQHF	TGTGCCAGCAGTGAAGACTACAATCAGGCTCAGCCCCAGCATTTT
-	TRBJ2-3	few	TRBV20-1	CSASPLDFTDTQYF	TGCAGTGCTTCTCCCCTGGACTTCACAGATACGCAGTATTTT
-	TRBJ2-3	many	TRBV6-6	CASNRGRADTQYF	TGTGCCAGCAACAGGGGGAGGGCAGATACGCAGTATTTT
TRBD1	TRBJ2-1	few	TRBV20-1	CSAHGDRFPSKQFF	TGCAGTGCTCATGGGGACAGGTTCCCCAGCAAGCAGTTCTTC
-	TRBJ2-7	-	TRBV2	CASSVGYEQCF	TGTGCCAGCAGTGTAGGCTACGAGCAGTGCTTC
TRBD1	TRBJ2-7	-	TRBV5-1	CASSWDSSYEQYF	TGCGCCAGCAGCTGGGACAGCTCCTACGAGCAGTACTTC
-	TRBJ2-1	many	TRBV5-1	CASSLESGESNEQFF	TGCGCCAGCAGCTTGGAATCGGGGGAGTCCAATGAGCAGTTCTTC
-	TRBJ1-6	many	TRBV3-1	CASSQASAGWGTPLHF	TGTGCCAGCAGCCAAGCGAGTGCAGGGTGGGGCACACCCCTCCACTTT
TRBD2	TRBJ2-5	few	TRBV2	CASSELRGVQETQYF	TGTGCCAGCAGTGAGTTGCGGGGGGTACAAGAGACCCAGTACTTC
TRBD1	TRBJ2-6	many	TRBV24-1	CATSDPGQSGANVLTF	TGTGCCACCAGTGATCCGGGACAGTCCGGGGCCAACGTCCTGACTTTC
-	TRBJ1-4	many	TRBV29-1	CSVGDERKNEKLFF	TGCAGCGTTGGGGATGAGAGGAAAAATGAAAAACTGTTTTTT
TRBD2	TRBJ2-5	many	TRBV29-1	CSVRSGGRETQYF	TGCAGCGTTCGCAGTGGCGGGAGAGAGACCCAGTACTTC
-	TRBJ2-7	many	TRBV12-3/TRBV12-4	CASSLSGQLTYEQYF	TGTGCCAGCAGTTTAAGCGGGCAGCTCACCTACGAGCAGTACTTC
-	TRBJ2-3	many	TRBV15	CATSPGGTDTQYF	TGTGCCACCAGCCCGGGGGGCACAGATACGCAGTATTTT
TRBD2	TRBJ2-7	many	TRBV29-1	CSVRTSGAYEQYF	TGCAGCGTTCGGACTAGCGGAGCCTACGAGCAGTACTTC
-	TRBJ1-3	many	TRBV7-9	CASSLTRTASGNTIYF	TGTGCCAGCAGCTTGACCCGGACAGCCTCTGGAAACACCATATATTTT
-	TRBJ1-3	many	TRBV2	CASIETASSGNTIYF	TGTGCCAGCATCGAGACAGCATCCTCTGGAAACACCATATATTTT
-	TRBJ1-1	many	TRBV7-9	CASTLGRRMDGTEAFF	TGTGCCAGCACCTTAGGTAGGAGGATGGACGGCACTGAAGCTTTCTTT
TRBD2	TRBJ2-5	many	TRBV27	CASSLWEGETQYF	TGTGCCAGCAGTTTATGGGAGGGAGAGACCCAGTACTTC
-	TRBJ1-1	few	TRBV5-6	CASTVGGFGTEAFF	TGTGCCAGCACCGTTGGGGGTTTTGGCACTGAAGCTTTCTTT
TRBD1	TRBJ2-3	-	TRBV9	CVSSVGQGVDTQYF	TGTGTCAGCAGCGTAGGGCAGGGGGTAGATACGCAGTATTTT
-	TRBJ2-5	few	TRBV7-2	CASSPTRYNGETQYF	TGTGCCAGCAGCCCAACTAGGTATAATGGAGAGACCCAGTACTTC
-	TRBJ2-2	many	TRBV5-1	CASSLSVAANTGELFF	TGCGCCAGCAGCTTGTCCGTCGCTGCGAACACCGGGGAGCTGTTTTTT
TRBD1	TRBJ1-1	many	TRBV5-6	CASSIDREWNTEAFF	TGTGCCAGCAGCATAGACAGGGAGTGGAACACTGAAGCTTTCTTT
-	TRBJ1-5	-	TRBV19	CASSIGQRYSNQPQHF	TGTGCCAGTAGTATAGGTCAGCGATATAGCAATCAGCCCCAGCATTTT
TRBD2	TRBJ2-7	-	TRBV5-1	CASTGPGLAGSTGGEQYF	TGCGCCAGCACCGGACCGGGACTAGCGGGATCCACCGGGGGCGAGCAGTACTTC
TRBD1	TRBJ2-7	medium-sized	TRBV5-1	CASSKDPGQGSYEQYF	TGCGCCAGCAGCAAGGACCCGGGACAGGGGAGCTACGAGCAGTACTTC
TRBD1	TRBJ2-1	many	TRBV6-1	CASSEGQTGFSSF	TGTGCCAGCAGTGAGGGCCAGACAGGGTTTTCCTCCTTC
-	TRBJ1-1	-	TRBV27	CASSQAGATEAFF	TGTGCCAGCAGTCAGGCCGGGGCAACTGAAGCTTTCTTT
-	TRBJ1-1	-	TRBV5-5	CASSLAPDTEAFF	TGTGCCAGCAGCTTGGCCCCCGACACTGAAGCTTTCTTT
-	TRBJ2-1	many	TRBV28	CASTSGARSSYNEQFF	TGTGCCAGCACCTCCGGGGCTAGGAGCTCCTACAATGAGCAGTTCTTC
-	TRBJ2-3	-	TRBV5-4	CASSSPAPADTQYF	TGTGCCAGCAGCTCCCCCGCACCCGCAGATACGCAGTATTTT
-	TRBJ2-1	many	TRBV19	CASSIVAEGNEQFF	TGTGCCAGTAGTATAGTAGCCGAGGGGAATGAGCAGTTCTTC
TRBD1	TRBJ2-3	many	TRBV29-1	CSVDRTGGGTDTQYF	TGCAGCGTTGATCGGACAGGGGGCGGCACAGATACGCAGTATTTT
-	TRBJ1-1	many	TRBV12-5	CASGLVHSGNTEAFF	TGTGCTAGTGGTTTGGTACACTCGGGGAACACTGAAGCTTTCTTT
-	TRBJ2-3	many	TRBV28	CASSTTRRESTDTQYF	TGTGCCAGCAGCACAACTAGGAGAGAGTCTACAGATACGCAGTATTTT
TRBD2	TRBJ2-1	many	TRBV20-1	CSARVPGTSGNEQFF	TGCAGTGCTAGAGTCCCCGGGACTAGCGGCAATGAGCAGTTCTTC
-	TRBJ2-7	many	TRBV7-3	CASSSQAASSYEQYF	TGTGCCAGCAGCTCCCAGGCGGCAAGCTCCTACGAGCAGTACTTC
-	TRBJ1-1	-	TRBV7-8	CASSPAGAGNRYTEAFF	TGTGCCAGCAGCCCGGCCGGCGCAGGGAATCGGTACACTGAAGCTTTCTTT
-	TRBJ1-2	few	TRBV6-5	CASSKPQAGNYGYTF	TGTGCCAGCAGTAAACCACAGGCGGGCAACTATGGCTACACCTTC
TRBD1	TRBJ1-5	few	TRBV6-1	CASGDRGYSNQPQHF	TGTGCCAGCGGGGACAGGGGTTATAGCAATCAGCCCCAGCATTTT
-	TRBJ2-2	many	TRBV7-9	CASTILTGNTGELFF	TGTGCCAGCACTATCCTCACAGGGAACACCGGGGAGCTGTTTTTT
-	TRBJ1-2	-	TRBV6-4	CASSDGRGYGYTF	TGTGCCAGCAGTGATGGCAGGGGATATGGCTACACCTTC